This TCR beta chain was observed in a study of glioma-infiltrating T cells. Study observations and caveats: Tissue-blood divergence was below expectation in non-neoplastic patients, above in gliomas. CDR3 overlap between tissue and blood was very small.

V shed 2 bases, J shed 0 bases, and the junction held 6 bases outside the gene matches. The germline V gene encodes CDR1 KGHDR and CDR2 SFDVKD. The CDR3 sequence is 18 residues long. The iRepertoire nested amplicon-rescue multiplex PCR amplified TCR alpha and beta CDR3s from RNA. For one-step reverse transcription and amplification, roughly 95-400 ng of tissue mRNA or PBMC total RNA was used. Via MiXCR, TCRdb re-called the multiplex PCR reads, giving one row per CDR3 protein. The sample records about 130,000 distinct CDR3 sequences, about 25% being singletons. This clonotype appeared a few times. Antigen specificity is unknown.

Sequencing was done on a sample of glioma tissue, nonneoplastic brain tissue, or PBMCs (not recorded which). The chain recombines TRBV24-1 with TRBJ2-1; TRBD1 matches 10 bases. This TCR came from a human donor with low-grade glioma or glioblastoma, undergoing nonglioma brain surgery, or in good health (not recorded which). DNA of the CDR3: TGTGCCACCAGTGATTGGGGGTGGACAGGGGGCTCCTACAATGAGCAGTTCTTC. Encoded protein: CATSDWGWTGGSYNEQFF.